This TCR beta chain was obtained from a study of tumor and adjacent non-tumor tissue in lung cancer (dated by TCRdb to the late 2010s). A note on the overall study: Patients with adenocarcinoma (over 11), squamous cell carcinoma (2) and small cell lung cancer (1) were included in the cohort. Ages among the roughly 15 patients ranged from roughly 31 to 76 years, there were approximately ten men and 5 women, and disease was at TNM stage I to III. In total, sequencing yielded fewer than 150 million productive TCRbeta reads, which works out to an average of approximately 4.2 million reads per sample. Bulk TCRbeta repertoires were compared between lung tumor tissue and matched distant non-tumor lung tissue obtained from fewer than 16 lung cancer patients. Around 30 paired specimens, one tumor and one normal lung sample per patient, were profiled by TCRbeta CDR3 sequencing. Paper-wide results and their limitations: The methods do not name the sequencing platform or mention unique molecular identifiers. In normal lung, the top 100 clones accounted for a significantly larger cumulative share of the repertoire than in tumor tissue. With only roughly 14 patients in the cohort, the authors noted that larger samples and more detailed clinical data are needed. Tumor tissue showed significantly greater TCR diversity (inverse Simpson) than normal lung tissue (roughly 430 vs 170, P = 0.0075, Mann-Whitney U test). Significantly higher TCR diversity was found in younger patients, and higher tumor TCR diversity was associated with shorter overall and disease-free survival. Because peripheral blood was not sequenced, the blood TCRbeta repertoires of the lung cancer patients in the study went unexamined.

About this clonotype itself: Its antigen has not been determined. This may be a read error, as it is one base from a much larger clone.

Libraries were built with multiplex PCR. The reads were generated on an Illumina HiSeq 2500. TCRbeta libraries were constructed through three rounds of nested PCR with primers (Table S4) according to protocols adapted from ARM-PCR. Before sequencing, PCR products of 200-500 bp were cut from the gel and purified using the QIAquick gel extraction kit. The study's own analysis went as follows. Trimmomatic was used to clean the reads, FLASH was used to merge the reads into complete CDR3 sequences, and MiTCR was used to assign the reads to V(D)J germline segments. Clonal diversity was computed as the inverse Simpson's index with VDJtools. In-frame sequences without a premature stop codon were defined as productive reads. The raw public reads went through TCRdb reprocessing: fastp at Q25, MiXCR clone calling, in-frame beta chains kept. Rows merge per CDR3 protein into single entries with the most common DNA and genes. In this record, the V and J calls reflect TCRdb's handling and not the investigators' own analysis. For this sample the table gives tens of thousands of distinct CDR3 sequences, of which around 70% were detected only once. About 30% of the sample rests with the top ten.

CDR1 is given as SQVTM and CDR2 as ANQGSEA, both from the germline V gene. V drops 7 bases and J drops 5 bases, leaving 17 bases in between. There are 13 amino acids in the CDR3, from cysteine to phenylalanine inclusive. The entry retains the CDR3 DNA only, 39 bases that are in frame from base 1. RNA was isolated from bulk unsorted tissue, and RNA quality was assessed with a NanoDrop ND-1000 and an Agilent 2100. The normal lung samples consisted of distant non-tumor tissue collected more than 3 cm from the tumor edge. Donors were newly diagnosed lung cancer patients admitted for thoracic surgery in China between August and November 2014, without prior chemotherapy. The study excluded patients who had received radiotherapy or chemotherapy before or who had another cancer at the same time. Surgical tissue pieces of roughly 1-2 cm3 were preserved in RNAlater solution and stored at -80 °C until use.

What was sequenced was distant non-tumor lung tissue. This TCR was recovered from a woman between 45 and 65 years old with non-small cell lung cancer. Here the chain combines TRBV29-1 and TRBJ2-5; matching of 6 bases hints at TRBD1 as the D gene. The CDR3 loop reads CSAARDQGETQYF. The sequenced DNA is TGCAGCGCAGCTCGGGACCAGGGGGAGACCCAGTACTTC.